This is a list of T cell receptor beta chains from one sample in a study of regulatory T cells in long-lasting Graves disease. TCRdb recomputed calls from the multiplex PCR reads with MiXCR, one row per CDR3 protein. This table has about 460,000 distinct CDR3 sequences, 14% appearing once. The sample was also reused in another study, on T cells in Graves' hyperthyroidism and ophthalmopathy.

The sequencing used peripheral blood mononuclear cells (PBMCs), collected at new diagnosis, from a patient treated with antithyroid drugs. Receptor source: a woman between 50 and 59 years old with Graves disease. Each CDR3 is given with its conserved first and last residue. Each record gives: clone size, J gene, V gene, D gene, CDR3 length, CDR3 DNA, CDR3 protein. A D gene is named only where the DNA matches it firmly. Not every row has a clone size; where given, it reads once, few, many or a size class.

few	TRBJ2-2	TRBV19	TRBD2	16	TGTGCCAGTAGAGATCGAGCGGGAGATCAGAAAAGGGAGCTGTTTTTT	CASRDRAGDQKRELFF
-	TRBJ2-1	TRBV5-1	-	15	TGCGCCAGCAGCTTGGAACAGGGATGGGTGGATGAGCAGTTCTTC	CASSLEQGWVDEQFF
once	TRBJ2-2	TRBV10-2	TRBD1	15	TGCGCCACTTGTGAGGGACAGGGCCCCACCGGGGAGCTGTTTTTT	CATCEGQGPTGELFF
many	TRBJ2-5	TRBV6-1	TRBD2	14	TGTGCCAGCAGGCCGGGGGGGGCGGGAGTGACCCAGTACTTC	CASRPGGAGVTQYF
-	TRBJ2-2	TRBV10-3	TRBD2	15	TGTGCCATCAGTGTAACTAGCGGGCTATCCGGGGAGCTGTTTTTT	CAISVTSGLSGELFF
many	TRBJ2-7	TRBV28	TRBD2	14	TGTGCCAGCAGTTTATCGGCGGGAGGGTACGAGCAGTACTTC	CASSLSAGGYEQYF
many	TRBJ2-5	TRBV12-5	TRBD2	18	TGTGCTAGTGGTTTGGAAAGTGGGAGCGGGAGGGCCCAAGAGACCCAGTACTTC	CASGLESGSGRAQETQYF
many	TRBJ1-4	TRBV7-9	-	12	TGTGCCAGCAGCTTAGACAGCGAAAAACTGTTTTTT	CASSLDSEKLFF
many	TRBJ2-2	TRBV14	-	14	TGTGCCAGCAGCGGCGTGGCGGGCACCGGGGAGCTGTTTTTT	CASSGVAGTGELFF
few	TRBJ1-2	TRBV9	-	11	TGTGCCAGCAGCGTAGGGGGGAACTACACCTTC	CASSVGGNYTF
-	TRBJ1-2	TRBV20-1	-	10	TGCAGTGCTAGAGTAGATGGCTACACCTTC	CSARVDGYTF
many	TRBJ2-4	TRBV3-1	-	11	TGTGCCAGCAGCCAGGCGGCCATTCAGTACTTC	CASSQAAIQYF
many	TRBJ2-5	TRBV28	TRBD1	14	TGTGCCAGCAGTCGGGACAGGTACCAAGAGACCCAGTACTTC	CASSRDRYQETQYF
few	TRBJ2-3	TRBV4-1	TRBD1	15	TGCGCCGGCAGCCAAGGACAGGGAGGCACAGATACGCAGTATTTT	CAGSQGQGGTDTQYF
-	TRBJ1-1	TRBV30	-	13	TGTGCCTGCGGACACGCCTCGGTCACTGAAGCTTTCTTT	CACGHASVTEAFF
many	TRBJ2-1	TRBV3-1	TRBD2	13	TGTGCCAGCACCTTAGCGGGAGGGGGTGAGCAGTTCTTC	CASTLAGGGEQFF
few	TRBJ2-7	TRBV24-1	-	13	TGTGCCACCAGTGTACGGGTTGCCTACGAGCAGTACTTC	CATSVRVAYEQYF
many	TRBJ2-2	TRBV28	-	13	TGTGCCAGCAGTCTCCGGAACACCGGGGAGCTGTTTTTT	CASSLRNTGELFF
-	TRBJ1-1	TRBV18	-	15	TGTGCCAGCTCACCACCGGCGGGGGAGAACACTGAAGCTTTCTTT	CASSPPAGENTEAFF
many	TRBJ2-5	TRBV6-2/TRBV6-3	TRBD2	15	TGTGCCAGCAGTTACTCGCTAGCGGGACAAGAGACCCAGTACTTC	CASSYSLAGQETQYF
many	TRBJ1-4	TRBV9	-	17	TGTGCCAGCAGCGTAGCTAAACCGGACAGAATAGAGGTGGAACTGTTTTTT	CASSVAKPDRIEVELFF
many	TRBJ2-7	TRBV6-1	TRBD1	14	TGTGCCATCTTCATTACAGGGGGCAGGTACGAGCAGTACTTC	CAIFITGGRYEQYF
many	TRBJ2-1	TRBV7-3	-	15	TGTGCCAGCAGCTTAAGGGGCGGGACCTACAATGAGCAGTTCTTC	CASSLRGGTYNEQFF
few	TRBJ1-3	TRBV18	TRBD1	16	TGTGCCAGCTCACCACGGGACAGGGGTTCTGGAAACACCATATATTTT	CASSPRDRGSGNTIYF
few	TRBJ2-1	TRBV2	TRBD2	17	TGTGCCAGCAGCCCGCCTAGCGGGAGAGTCCGCTACAATGAGCAGTTCTTC	CASSPPSGRVRYNEQFF
-	TRBJ2-5	TRBV3-1	-	15	TGTGCCAGCAGCCAAGGAGGGAGCGGGCAAGAGACCCAGTACTTC	CASSQGGSGQETQYF
few	TRBJ2-5	TRBV29-1	TRBD2	18	TGCAGCGTTGCGGGGCTAGCGGGAGGCTGGCGGGGGGGGGAGACCCAGTACTTC	CSVAGLAGGWRGGETQYF
few	TRBJ1-4	TRBV3-1	-	15	TGTGCCAGCAGCCAAGTTTCCGGTGGTGGGGAAAAACTGTTTTTT	CASSQVSGGGEKLFF
many	TRBJ1-1	TRBV9	TRBD1	15	TGTGCCAGCAGCGACCCTGGACAGGAGAACACTGAAGCTTTCTTT	CASSDPGQENTEAFF
many	TRBJ1-2	TRBV5-5	-	14	TGTGCCAGCAGGCCCTGGACCCAAGGGAATGGCTACACCTTC	CASRPWTQGNGYTF
many	TRBJ1-1	TRBV10-3	TRBD1	15	TGTGCCATCAGTGAATTGACAGGGCTGACCACTGAAGCTTTCTTT	CAISELTGLTTEAFF
many	TRBJ2-7	TRBV12-3/TRBV12-4	-	12	TGTGCCAGCGCGGACGGGTCCTACGAGCAGTACTTC	CASADGSYEQYF
-	TRBJ1-2	TRBV20-1	-	13	TGCAGTGCCCCTCGAGGGACTAACTATGGCTACACCTTC	CSAPRGTNYGYTF
many	TRBJ2-5	TRBV28	-	12	TGTGCCAGCAGGCGTTCACAAGAGACCCAGTACTTC	CASRRSQETQYF
-	TRBJ2-3	TRBV7-2	TRBD2	16	TGTGCCAGCAGCTTAGAGCTAGCGGGAGGGGCAGATACGCAGTATTTT	CASSLELAGGADTQYF
many	TRBJ2-7	TRBV5-1	-	13	TGCGCCAGCAGCTGGGATAATTCCTACGAGCAGTACTTC	CASSWDNSYEQYF
many	TRBJ2-5	TRBV11-2	-	15	TGTGCCAGCAGCTTAGGCAGGGGCCTTAAAGAGACCCAGTACTTC	CASSLGRGLKETQYF
-	TRBJ2-1	TRBV7-3	-	13	TGTGCCAGCAGCCAACATGGGGGGAATGAGCAGTTCTTC	CASSQHGGNEQFF
few	TRBJ2-3	TRBV18	-	12	TGTGCCAGCTCACCTCAGAGTGATACGCAGTATTTT	CASSPQSDTQYF
-	TRBJ2-2	TRBV27	-	17	TGTGCCAGCAGTTTTGTAGCGCCCTGGGTAACAACCGGGGAGCTGTTTTTT	CASSFVAPWVTTGELFF
once	TRBJ2-7	TRBV2	-	12	TGTGCCAGCACTGGAGGGGGGTGGGAGCAGTACTTC	CASTGGGWEQYF
few	TRBJ2-1	TRBV20-1	-	16	TGCAGTGCTAGACCCGCCAGGTGGGGCTCCTACAATGAGCAGTTCTTC	CSARPARWGSYNEQFF
many	TRBJ2-3	TRBV28	TRBD1	15	TGTGCCAGCAGTCAGGACAGGATATACACAGATACGCAGTATTTT	CASSQDRIYTDTQYF
many	TRBJ2-1	TRBV18	TRBD1	15	TGTGCCAGCTCACTACCGGGACAGGCCTGGGGTGAGCAGTTCTTC	CASSLPGQAWGEQFF
many	TRBJ2-1	TRBV3-1	TRBD1	17	TGTGCCAGCAGCCAAGTTGGGACAGGGGACGGGCACAATGAGCAGTTCTTC	CASSQVGTGDGHNEQFF
few	TRBJ1-2	TRBV5-1	TRBD1	15	TGCGCCAGCAGCGGCCCCCAACAGGGGGCGCATGGCTACACCTTC	CASSGPQQGAHGYTF
many	TRBJ2-1	TRBV7-2	-	14	TGTGCCAGCAGCTTTCTAGCCTCCTACAATGAGCAGTTCTTC	CASSFLASYNEQFF
few	TRBJ2-3	TRBV7-6	TRBD1	18	TGTGCCAGCAGCTCCCCCCAGGGACAGGGGGACCCCACAGATACGCAGTATTTT	CASSSPQGQGDPTDTQYF
-	TRBJ2-7	TRBV28	-	11	TGTGCCAGCAGTTCAAACGTATGGCAGTACTTC	CASSSNVWQYF
few	TRBJ1-1	TRBV19	TRBD1	15	TGTGCCAGTAGAAAACCGGGACAGGCGAACACTGAAGCTTTCTTT	CASRKPGQANTEAFF
many	TRBJ2-1	TRBV7-9	-	15	TGTGCCAGCAGCTTCCGGGGGCGCCCCTACAATGAGCAGTTCTTC	CASSFRGRPYNEQFF
-	TRBJ2-2	TRBV5-1	-	15	TGCGCCAGCAGCTTTATAAGGGAGAACACCGGGGAGCTGTTTTTT	CASSFIRENTGELFF
-	TRBJ2-7	TRBV7-9	-	14	TGTGCCAGCGGTAGTCAGACATCACTCTACGAGCAGTACTTC	CASGSQTSLYEQYF
-	TRBJ2-3	TRBV5-1	TRBD2	18	TGCGCCAGCAGCGCGGAAGCGGGACTAGCGGGAGTACACGATACGCAGTATTTT	CASSAEAGLAGVHDTQYF
many	TRBJ2-2	TRBV28	TRBD1	14	TGTGCCAGCAGACCGGGACAGGGAACCGGGGAGCTGTTTTTT	CASRPGQGTGELFF
many	TRBJ2-5	TRBV6-1	-	11	TGTGCCAGCACACGGGGGGAGACCCAGTACTTC	CASTRGETQYF
-	TRBJ2-3	TRBV2	-	19	TGTGCCAGCAGTGAACACCCGGGGATCCGGGACGGGAATTCAGATACGGAGTATTTT	CASSEHPGIRDGNSDTEYF
few	TRBJ2-6	TRBV3-1	-	18	TGTGCCAGCAGCCAAGAAATCGGACTAATTGATGGGGCCAACGTCCTGACTTTC	CASSQEIGLIDGANVLTF
few	TRBJ2-7	TRBV5-1	-	14	TGCGCCAGCAGGTACCTTCAGGGATCCTACGAGCAGTACTTC	CASRYLQGSYEQYF